A single sample is the source of the 31 T cell receptor beta chains below, sequenced in a study of early stage breast cancer tumors. Sequencing was performed with immunoSEQ multiplex PCR; in TCRdb, only in-frame clones are kept and a portion is missing. The sample shows around 40,000 clones, 65% to 75% of them seen only once. Sample: blood. The receptors originated from a person in their sixties with breast cancer.

The V call is TRBV28, the J call TRBJ2-1; D may be TRBD2 (6 bases). Germline V gene data show CDR1 as MDHEN and CDR2 as SYDVKM. This CDR3 region has 13 residues. V was cut by 3 bases and J by 6 bases, with 9 bases left in between. CDR3 sequence reads: CASSLLRGNEQFF. Written as DNA, the CDR3 is TGTGCCAGCAGTTTGTTGCGGGGCAATGAGCAGTTCTTC.

V and J are TRBV6-6 and TRBJ2-1; D is unclear. CDR1 and CDR2 from the germline V gene are MNHNY and SVGAGI (reference sequence). V was trimmed by 7 bases and J by 5 bases, leaving 9 bases between them. The CDR3 covers 12 residues. For the CDR3, the DNA is TGTGCCAGCACCGAGAGCCACAATGAGCAGTTCTTC. Translated: CASTESHNEQFF.

This clone was detected once. V usage is TRBV6-1 and J usage is TRBJ2-1, with a possible D match to TRBD1 (5 bases). With 7 bases removed from V and 0 bases from J, the gap between germline ends came to 10 bases. CDR1 and CDR2 (germline): MNHNS, SASEGT. This CDR3 contains 14 residues. In DNA form, the CDR3 reads TGTGCCAGCAAACAGGATAGCTCCTACAATGAGCAGTTCTTC. The encoded protein is CASKQDSSYNEQFF.

The chain carries TRBV21-1 and TRBJ2-7; TRBD1 was called by the table and not checked on the DNA. TRBV21-1 is an annotated pseudogene. CDR3 length: 15 amino acids. The CDR3 DNA is TGTGCCAGCAGCCTGGGGGACAGGGGAGTCTACGAGCAGTACTTC. Encoded protein: CASSLGDRGVYEQYF.

This clone showed up just a few times. The V call is TRBV11-2, the J call TRBJ2-7; D is ambiguous. In germline, CDR1 is SGHAT, CDR2 FQNNGV. The ends were cut back, 1 base at V and 2 bases at J, with 0 bases in the middle. The length of the CDR3 is 11 residues. The CDR3 nucleotides read TGTGCCAGCAGCTTAGCCTACGAGCAGTACTTC. This gives the protein CASSLAYEQYF.

The chain couples TRBV9 to TRBJ1-6; D remains ambiguous. The CDR3 is 14 amino acids. CDR1 and CDR2 (germline): SGDLS, YYNGEE. The V gene lost 3 bases and the J gene lost 3 bases, with 7 bases spanning the gap. CDR3 coding DNA: TGTGCCAGCAGCGAAAGTGGCTATAATTCACCCCTCCACTTT. As protein: CASSESGYNSPLHF.

The chain is built from TRBV2 and TRBJ2-1, with 8 bases that match TRBD1. In germline, CDR1 is SNHLY, CDR2 FYNNEI. J gave up 2 bases and V 3 bases, and 3 bases lay outside the gene matches. The CDR3 has 15 amino acids. CDR3: CASSEDRATYNEQFF. CDR3 nucleotide sequence: TGTGCCAGCAGTGAGGACAGGGCCACCTACAATGAGCAGTTCTTC.

The CDR3 spells CAWTDRGSYNEQFF. Here the CDR3 DNA reads TGTGCCTGGACGGACAGGGGATCCTACAATGAGCAGTTCTTC. V gene TRBV30 combines with J gene TRBJ2-1; 9 bases are a match to TRBD1. The germline V gene encodes CDR1 GTSNPN and CDR2 SVGIG (reference sequence). Unmatched junction bases numbered 2, after V lost 4 bases and J lost 1 base. The CDR3 totals 14 residues. The whole variable domain, remainder taken from reference TRBV30 and TRBJ2-1, is SQTIHQWPATLVQPVGSPLSLECTVEGTSNPNLYWYRQAAGRGLQLLFYSVGIGQISSEVPQNLSASRPQDRQFILSSKKLLLSDSGFYLCAWTDRGSYNEQFFGPGTRLTVL.

In this sample, this clone turned up once. The chain carries TRBV10-3 and TRBJ2-5, with D unresolved. Germline V lookup: CDR1 ENHRY, CDR2 SYGVKD. This CDR3 is built from 11 residues. Deletions cut 9 bases from V and 5 bases from J, with 10 bases between. This chain's CDR3 is CAIGIGETQYF. Written as DNA, the CDR3 is TGTGCCATAGGTATCGGTGAGACCCAGTACTTC.

Written as DNA, the CDR3 is TGTGCCAGCAGCCGTGCAGGGGAAATGAGGAATCAGCCCCAGCATTTT. It specifies CASSRAGEMRNQPQHF. The chain employs TRBV5-6 and TRBJ1-5; perhaps TRBD1 as D (6 bases). Germline values: CDR1 SGHDT, CDR2 YYEEEE. Trimming removed 4 bases from V and 4 bases from J, with 18 bases in between. This CDR3 has 16 amino acids.

J is TRBJ2-7 and V is TRBV11-2; TRBD1 matches 7 bases. CDR1 SGHAT and CDR2 FQNNGV come from the germline V gene. The CDR3 is made up of 15 amino acids. V lost 1 base and J lost 5; bases outside the gene matches: 8. Here the CDR3 DNA reads TGTGCCAGCAGCTTAGTACAGGGGATAGCTAACGAGCAGTACTTC. This codes for CASSLVQGIANEQYF.

The V gene is TRBV19, the J gene TRBJ1-2, with D possibly TRBD1 on 5 matching bases. V lost 6 bases, J lost 0 bases, and 8 bases lay in between. The CDR3 is 13 amino acids. Germline V gene sequence: CDR1 LNHDA, CDR2 SQIVND (reference sequence). The CDR3 sequence: CASSPGPNYGYTF. DNA for the CDR3: TGTGCCAGTAGCCCGGGGCCTAACTATGGCTACACCTTC.

V is TRBV5-1 and J is TRBJ2-3, with D possibly TRBD1 on 6 matching bases. CDR3 length equals 15 residues. V was shortened by 7 bases and J by 2 bases, with 17 bases between the two germline ends. The germline gives CDR1 SGHRS, CDR2 YFSETQ. Written as DNA, the CDR3 is TGCGCCAGCGGCAGGACAGAGTTCTCCACAGATACGCAGTATTTT. Its translation: CASGRTEFSTDTQYF. The full variable domain, rest sourced from reference TRBV5-1 and TRBJ2-3, is KAGVTQTPRYLIKTRGQQVTLSCSPISGHRSVSWYQQTPGQGLQFLFEYFSETQRNKGNFPGRFSGRQFSNSRSEMNVSTLELGDSALYLCASGRTEFSTDTQYFGPGTRLTVL.

The J gene is TRBJ1-2, the V gene TRBV19, with D possibly matching TRBD1 (6 bases). CDR1 is LNHDA and CDR2 is SQIVND in the germline V gene (reference sequence). This CDR3 has 12 amino acids. Trimming removed 6 bases from V and 7 bases from J, with 12 bases in between. CDR3 protein: CASSLTGIGYTF. The CDR3 DNA reads as TGTGCCAGTAGCCTCACAGGGATTGGCTACACCTTC. Looking up the rest from reference TRBV19 and TRBJ1-2 gives the full variable domain: DGGITQSPKYLFRKEGQNVTLSCEQNLNHDAMYWYRQDPGQGLRLIYYSQIVNDFQKGDIAEGYSVSREKKESFPLTVTSAQKNPTAFYLCASSLTGIGYTFGSGTRLTVV.

This sequence joins TRBV5-1 and TRBJ1-2; D is unclear. CDR1 is SGHRS and CDR2 is YFSETQ in the germline V gene. Trimming stripped 5 bases from V and 1 base from J, with 9 bases between. This CDR3 is 13 amino acids long. The CDR3 spells CASRFSNNYGYTF. The CDR3 DNA is TGCGCCAGCAGATTTAGCAATAACTATGGCTACACCTTC.

V and J are TRBV19 and TRBJ1-1; D is unclear. The ends were cut back, 1 base at V and 1 base at J, with 4 bases in the middle. This CDR3 has 13 amino acids. Germline V gene lookup returns CDR1 LNHDA and CDR2 SQIVND (reference sequence). Here the CDR3 DNA reads TGTGCCAGTAGTATAGGAGGGAACACTGAAGCTTTCTTT. Translating gives CASSIGGNTEAFF. The full variable domain, in which reference TRBV19 and TRBJ1-1 provide the parts outside the CDR3, is DGGITQSPKYLFRKEGQNVTLSCEQNLNHDAMYWYRQDPGQGLRLIYYSQIVNDFQKGDIAEGYSVSREKKESFPLTVTSAQKNPTAFYLCASSIGGNTEAFFGQGTRLTVV.

The V call is TRBV11-1, the J call TRBJ2-3; D may be TRBD1 (5 bases). CDR1 is SGHAT and CDR2 is FQDESV in the germline V gene (reference sequence). CDR3 size: 14 residues. The ends were cut back, 0 bases at V and 8 bases at J, with 12 bases in the middle. CDR3 loop: CASSLAQGTATQYF. The CDR3 DNA sequence: TGTGCCAGCAGCTTAGCCCAGGGTACGGCTACGCAGTATTTT.

J is TRBJ2-7 and V is TRBV27, with 14 nucleotides matching TRBD2. This CDR3 is 18 amino acids long. V was clipped by 5 bases and J by 0 bases; unmatched bases: 9. Germline V gene lookup returns CDR1 MNHEY and CDR2 SMNVEV (reference sequence). DNA of the CDR3: TGTGCCAGCAGTGGGGGACTAGCGGGAGCAAGGAACTCCTACGAGCAGTACTTC. The encoded protein is CASSGGLAGARNSYEQYF.

The chain links TRBV7-2 to TRBJ2-7; the D is unclear. Per germline, CDR1 SGHTA and CDR2 FQGNSA. With 5 bases removed from V and 0 bases from J, the gap between germline ends came to 8 bases. This CDR3 spans 13 amino acids. CDR3 amino acids: CASSLMLSYEQYF. The CDR3 DNA is TGTGCCAGCAGCCTCATGCTCTCCTACGAGCAGTACTTC.

The J gene is TRBJ2-1, the V gene TRBV28, with 10 nucleotides matching TRBD2. V dropped 10 bases and J dropped 5; count of bases not matched to a gene: 14. The CDR3 totals 16 residues. The germline V gene encodes CDR1 MDHEN and CDR2 SYDVKM. Written as DNA, the CDR3 is TGTGCCACCGTCGGATCGGGACTAGCGTATCACAATGAGCAGTTCTTC. Its translation: CATVGSGLAYHNEQFF.

The chain couples TRBV27 to TRBJ1-5, with TRBD1 matching 9 bases. The junction had 5 bases not matched to a gene; V was cut back by 6 bases and J by 5 bases. The CDR3 extends over 14 amino acids. Germline V gene data show CDR1 as MNHEY and CDR2 as SMNVEV (reference sequence). The CDR3 DNA reads as TGTGCCAGCAGGGTACAGGGGGCGGATCAGCCCCAGCATTTT. It codes for CASRVQGADQPQHF.

This chain joins TRBV7-2 and TRBJ1-5; 7 bases agree with TRBD1. This CDR3 comprises 12 residues. Germline CDR1 and CDR2: SGHTA and FQGNSA. V was clipped by 3 bases and J by 9 bases; unmatched bases: 2. CDR3 in DNA: TGTGCCAGCAGCTTCTACAGGGGGCCCCAGCATTTT. It encodes CASSFYRGPQHF. The full variable domain, rest sourced from reference TRBV7-2 and TRBJ1-5, is GAGVSQSPSNKVTEKGKDVELRCDPISGHTALYWYRQSLGQGLEFLIYFQGNSAPDKSGLPSDRFSAERTGGSVSTLTIQRTQQEDSAVYLCASSFYRGPQHFGDGTRLSIL.

This clone was counted a single time. The chain has TRBV7-9 and TRBJ1-1; 7 bases map to TRBD1. V trimming: 5 bases; J trimming: 1 base; junction bases outside the gene matches: 10. CDR3 length equals 16 residues. From germline, CDR1 is SEHNR and CDR2 FQNEAQ (reference sequence). CDR3 in amino acids: CASSPTGTRTNTEAFF. The DNA of the CDR3 is TGTGCCAGCAGCCCGACAGGGACTAGAACGAACACTGAAGCTTTCTTT.

This clone is categorized as medium-sized (0.01 to 0.1%). The chain combines TRBV7-9 with TRBJ2-7, with 9 bases lining up with TRBD1. Germline values: CDR1 SEHNR, CDR2 FQNEAQ (reference sequence). V shed 3 bases and J 3 bases; nucleotides not matched to a gene: 3. The CDR3 is 14 residues long. The CDR3 nucleotides are TGTGCCAGCAGCTTGACAGGGGGAGGCTACGAGCAGTACTTC. Its protein product is CASSLTGGGYEQYF.

The gene calls are TRBV7-2 and TRBJ2-7; 8 nucleotides align to TRBD2. The length of the CDR3 is 15 residues. V gave up 3 bases and J gave up 4 bases; unmatched junction bases: 8. Germline CDR1 SGHTA, CDR2 FQGNSA. CDR3 protein: CASSFASGSGYEQYF. The DNA for the CDR3 is TGTGCCAGCAGCTTTGCGAGCGGGAGTGGATACGAGCAGTACTTC. Looking up the rest from reference TRBV7-2 and TRBJ2-7 gives the full variable domain: GAGVSQSPSNKVTEKGKDVELRCDPISGHTALYWYRQSLGQGLEFLIYFQGNSAPDKSGLPSDRFSAERTGGSVSTLTIQRTQQEDSAVYLCASSFASGSGYEQYFGPGTRLTVT.

The rearrangement joins TRBV11-2 to TRBJ2-1; 7 bases align to TRBD1. CDR3 length equals 15 residues. The germline V gene encodes CDR1 SGHAT and CDR2 FQNNGV. V was pared by 2 bases and J by 10 bases, with 11 bases of the junction left unmatched. CDR3 bases: TGTGCCAGCAGCTTATCTCCGGGACAGTCGGGGGAGCAGTTCTTC. Translated: CASSLSPGQSGEQFF.

In regard to this clone: At one of its ends the junction is not consistent with the germline gene, which may arise from a read error. The V call is TRBV7-7, the J call TRBJ2-3; 10 bases are shared with TRBD2. The CDR3 has 15 residues. The germline CDR1 and CDR2 sequences are SSHAT and FNYEAQ (reference sequence). The CDR3 sequence: CASSLTSGGTDTQYF. DNA for the CDR3: TGTGCTAGCAGCTTAACTAGCGGGGGCACAGATACGCAGTATTTT.

The chain links TRBV25-1 to TRBJ1-4; D is undetermined. The germline gives CDR1 MGHDK, CDR2 SYGVNS. Trimming pared 1 base from V and 1 base from J, leaving 7 bases between. There are 15 residues in the CDR3. CDR3 sequence: CASSESGRTNEKLFF. CDR3 coding DNA: TGTGCCAGCAGTGAATCGGGCAGAACTAATGAAAAACTGTTTTTT.

V usage is TRBV15 and J usage is TRBJ2-2; D might be TRBD1 or TRBD2, each matching 5 bases. With 0 bases removed from V and 2 bases from J, the gap between germline ends came to 16 bases. This CDR3 region has 18 residues. Germline CDR1 LNHNV, CDR2 YYDKDF (reference sequence). The CDR3: CATSRDRSGTSNTGELFF. CDR3 in DNA: TGTGCCACCAGCAGAGATCGGTCCGGGACGAGCAACACCGGGGAGCTGTTTTTT.

V gene TRBV5-1 combines with J gene TRBJ2-5; the D is unclear. The CDR3 is made up of 15 amino acids. Germline assignment: CDR1 SGHRS and CDR2 YFSETQ. Trimming removed 4 bases at V and 2 bases at J, with 15 bases between. The chain's CDR3 is CASSVGPTTQETQYF. CDR3 nucleotide sequence: TGCGCCAGCAGCGTCGGACCCACCACACAAGAGACCCAGTACTTC.

This clone is a singleton in its sample. The chain combines TRBV28 with TRBJ2-1; D is unclear. The V gene's germline CDR1 is MDHEN and CDR2 SYDVKM. The CDR3 is 11 residues long. V was clipped by 5 bases and J by 4 bases, with 3 bases between them. CDR3 amino acids: CASSTYNEQFF. CDR3 nucleotide sequence: TGTGCCAGCAGTACTTACAATGAGCAGTTCTTC. Supplemented by reference TRBV28 and TRBJ2-1, the full variable domain reads DVKVTQSSRYLVKRTGEKVFLECVQDMDHENMFWYRQDPGLGLRLIYFSYDVKMKEKGDIPEGYSVSREKKERFSLILESASTNQTSMYLCASSTYNEQFFGPGTRLTVL.